This T cell receptor (beta chain) was sequenced during a study of identical twins. This clonotype has only a few counts. TCRdb redid the calling of the 5' RACE reads with MiXCR, one entry per CDR3 protein. The repertoire has fewer than 250,000 distinct CDR3 sequences, around 15% of them found once; the top ten carry 35% to 50%. CDR3 length: 12 residues. The germline V and J ends were trimmed by 2 bases and 3 bases, with 4 bases remaining between them. Germline values: CDR1 GTSNPN, CDR2 SVGIG (reference sequence). The data also belong to a second study, concerning T cells expressing NK-cell markers.

The receptor was isolated from a woman aged 18 to 35 in good health. The chain recombines TRBV30 with TRBJ2-2; no definite D call. Input material: CD8+ T cells sorted from blood. CDR3 region: CAWSFDTGELFF. CDR3 bases: TGTGCCTGGAGTTTCGACACCGGGGAGCTGTTTTTT.